This TCR beta chain was documented in a study of OX40 agonist ivuxolimab in advanced cancers. In the study overall: About 44% of patients had received prior checkpoint inhibitor therapy.

Here immunoSEQ multiplex PCR was the method, and the copy in TCRdb shows in-frame clones only, minus some. Of approximately 47,000 clones listed, 81% are singletons. Findings and limits, study-wide: Mean expanded clone counts were higher in CD8+ than CD4+ T cells. Clonal expansion was among the lowest in partial responders at 0.1-3.0 mg/kg, especially CD8+. Blood T cells, both CD4+ and CD8+, expanded clonally by week 6 at 0.1 to 3.0 mg/kg.

In the case of this clone: Its antigen is as yet unknown.

The input for sequencing was CD4+ or CD8+ T cells sorted from blood, taken in a trial of the OX40 agonist ivuxolimab. This receptor was taken from an adult with an advanced solid tumor such as melanoma, head and neck, liver or kidney cancer.

The CDR3 is CASSGGTGDEQYF. The DNA of the CDR3 is TGTGCCAGCAGCGGCGGTACAGGGGACGAGCAGTACTTC. The chain joins TRBV7-3 to TRBJ2-7; 7 nucleotides agree with TRBD1. V dropped 5 bases and J dropped 5; count of bases not matched to a gene: 6. The CDR3 consists of 13 residues. Germline-derived CDR1 and CDR2 are SGHTA and FQGTGA.